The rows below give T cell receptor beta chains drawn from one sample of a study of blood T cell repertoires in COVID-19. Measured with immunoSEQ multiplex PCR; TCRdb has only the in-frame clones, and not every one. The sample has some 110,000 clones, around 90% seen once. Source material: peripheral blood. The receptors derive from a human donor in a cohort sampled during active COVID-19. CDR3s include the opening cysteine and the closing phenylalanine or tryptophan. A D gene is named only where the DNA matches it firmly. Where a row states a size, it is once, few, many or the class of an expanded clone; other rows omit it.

CDR3: CASSSRPGSGNTIYF; DNA: TGTGCCAGCAGCTCCCGTCCGGGCTCTGGAAACACCATATATTTT; D: NA; V: TRBV7-8; J: TRBJ1-3; size: NA
CDR3: CASSQQGAGGYTF; DNA: TGTGCCAGCAGCCAGCAGGGGGCGGGAGGCTACACCTTC; D: TRBD1; V: TRBV11-3; J: TRBJ1-2; size: NA
CDR3: CASSEGGLQNTEAFF; DNA: TGTGCCAGCAGCGAGGGTGGGCTCCAGAACACTGAAGCTTTCTTT; D: NA; V: TRBV5-4; J: TRBJ1-1; size: once
CDR3: CASSVPIAGGHNEQFF; DNA: TGTGCCAGCAGCGTTCCTATAGCGGGAGGACACAATGAGCAGTTCTTC; D: TRBD2; V: TRBV2; J: TRBJ2-1; size: NA
CDR3: CASSRVRDTAYEQYF; DNA: TGTGCCAGCAGCCGCGTCCGGGACACTGCCTACGAGCAGTACTTC; D: NA; V: TRBV14; J: TRBJ2-7; size: NA
CDR3: CASSHPDFQETQYF; DNA: TGCGCCAGCAGCCACCCGGACTTTCAAGAGACCCAGTACTTC; D: NA; V: TRBV4-1; J: TRBJ2-5; size: few
CDR3: CASSSPHRGTPYEQYF; DNA: TGTGCCAGCAGTTCCCCTCACAGGGGAACCCCCTACGAGCAGTACTTC; D: TRBD1; V: TRBV28; J: TRBJ2-7; size: few
CDR3: CASSRDRTNTEAFF; DNA: TGTGCCAGCAGCCGGGACAGGACGAACACTGAAGCTTTCTTT; D: TRBD1; V: TRBV7-9; J: TRBJ1-1; size: NA
CDR3: CATKGGKGYTF; DNA: TGCGCCACCAAGGGAGGGAAGGGCTACACCTTC; D: NA; V: TRBV5-1; J: TRBJ1-2; size: NA
CDR3: CASSPRQGTEETQYF; DNA: TGTGCCAGCAGCCCAAGACAGGGAACAGAGGAGACCCAGTACTTC; D: TRBD1; V: TRBV6-5; J: TRBJ2-5; size: once
CDR3: CASSEVAGGDDTQYF; DNA: TGTGCCAGCAGTGAAGTAGCGGGGGGGGACGATACGCAGTATTTT; D: TRBD2; V: TRBV6-4; J: TRBJ2-3; size: NA
CDR3: CASSQVSGYGYTF; DNA: TGTGCCAGCAGCCAAGTTTCAGGGTATGGCTACACCTTC; D: NA; V: TRBV14; J: TRBJ1-2; size: few
CDR3: CASSLAGGQNEQFF; DNA: TGTGCCAGCAGCCTAGCGGGAGGTCAAAATGAGCAGTTCTTC; D: TRBD2; V: TRBV7-9; J: TRBJ2-1; size: NA
CDR3: CASTPGLASPTGELFF; DNA: TGTGCCAGCACCCCGGGACTAGCTTCCCCCACCGGGGAGCTGTTTTTT; D: TRBD2; V: TRBV5-6; J: TRBJ2-2; size: NA
CDR3: CASSSETSYGHNEQFF; DNA: TGTGCCAGTAGTTCGGAGACTAGCTATGGTCACAATGAGCAGTTCTTC; D: TRBD2; V: TRBV19; J: TRBJ2-1; size: NA
CDR3: CASRGGVSYEQYF; DNA: TGCGCCAGCCGCGGGGGGGTATCCTACGAGCAGTACTTC; D: TRBD2; V: TRBV5-1; J: TRBJ2-7; size: NA
CDR3: CATRTSGDTGELFF; DNA: TGCGCCACCCGGACTAGCGGGGACACCGGGGAGCTGTTTTTT; D: TRBD2; V: TRBV10-2; J: TRBJ2-2; size: once
CDR3: CASSFLSTKTSTDTQYF; DNA: TGCGCCAGCAGCTTCCTATCGACTAAAACTAGCACAGATACGCAGTATTTT; D: NA; V: TRBV5-1; J: TRBJ2-3; size: NA
CDR3: CASSDPTGLEAFF; DNA: TGCGCCAGCAGTGACCCGACAGGTCTTGAAGCTTTCTTT; D: NA; V: TRBV10-1; J: TRBJ1-1; size: NA
CDR3: CASSLGGRTPYEQYF; DNA: TGTGCCAGCAGCTTAGGCGGCAGAACTCCCTACGAGCAGTACTTC; D: NA; V: TRBV11-3; J: TRBJ2-7; size: NA
CDR3: CASSERTGGDTEAFF; DNA: TGTGCCAGCAGTGAACGGACAGGGGGCGACACTGAAGCTTTCTTT; D: TRBD1; V: TRBV2; J: TRBJ1-1; size: NA
CDR3: CASSVQGQNYGYTF; DNA: TGTGCCAGCAGCGTCCAGGGCCAGAACTATGGCTACACCTTC; D: NA; V: TRBV9; J: TRBJ1-2; size: NA
CDR3: CASSIPAERIGYGYTF; DNA: TGTGCCAGTAGTATCCCCGCTGAGAGGATTGGATATGGCTACACCTTC; D: NA; V: TRBV19; J: TRBJ1-2; size: NA
CDR3: CASSPIHREQYF; DNA: TGTGCCAGCAGCCCGATCCATCGGGAGCAGTATTTT; D: NA; V: TRBV6-5; J: TRBJ2-3; size: NA
CDR3: CASSPDRVNSPLHF; DNA: TGTGCCAGCAGTCCAGACAGGGTTAATTCACCCCTCCACTTT; D: TRBD1; V: TRBV5-8; J: TRBJ1-6; size: NA
CDR3: CASSLGSEVEKLFF; DNA: TGTGCCAGCAGCTTAGGCTCGGAGGTTGAAAAACTGTTTTTT; D: NA; V: TRBV7-6; J: TRBJ1-4; size: once
CDR3: CASMNPGMDRKGGEAFF; DNA: TGCGCCAGCATGAACCCTGGTATGGACAGGAAAGGAGGTGAAGCTTTCTTT; D: TRBD1; V: TRBV10-2; J: TRBJ1-1; size: NA
CDR3: CASSPTGDGYTF; DNA: TGTGCCAGCAGCCCAACAGGGGATGGCTACACCTTC; D: TRBD1; V: TRBV6-5; J: TRBJ1-2; size: NA
CDR3: CATSRDEGVAGELFF; DNA: TGTGCCACCAGCAGAGACGAGGGCGTGGCCGGGGAGCTGTTTTTT; D: NA; V: TRBV15; J: TRBJ2-2; size: once
CDR3: CASSYRGTDTQYF; DNA: TGTGCCAGCAGTTACAGGGGGACAGATACGCAGTATTTT; D: NA; V: TRBV6-5; J: TRBJ2-3; size: NA
CDR3: CASSLRQGIGEQYF; DNA: TGCGCCAGCAGCTTGAGGCAGGGGATCGGAGAGCAGTACTTC; D: NA; V: TRBV5-1; J: TRBJ2-7; size: NA
CDR3: CASSQVGGRRELFF; DNA: TGTGCCAGCAGCCAAGTCGGCGGGCGAAGGGAGCTGTTTTTT; D: NA; V: TRBV3-1/TRBV3-2; J: TRBJ2-2; size: NA
CDR3: CASSSIQPQHF; DNA: TGTGCCAGCAGCTCCATTCAGCCCCAGCATTTT; D: NA; V: TRBV7-3; J: TRBJ1-5; size: NA
CDR3: CASSLARESTEAFF; DNA: TGTGCCAGCAGCTTAGCCAGGGAAAGCACTGAAGCTTTCTTT; D: NA; V: TRBV7-8; J: TRBJ1-1; size: NA
CDR3: CASSRGAGMNTEAFF; DNA: TGTGCCAGCAGCCGCGGAGCGGGGATGAACACTGAAGCTTTCTTT; D: NA; V: TRBV3-1/TRBV3-2; J: TRBJ1-1; size: NA
CDR3: CASSQPGTGRELFF; DNA: TGTGCCAGCAGTCAGCCGGGAACGGGCCGGGAGCTGTTTTTT; D: NA; V: TRBV11-1; J: TRBJ2-2; size: NA
CDR3: CASSLDRRSLGWDEQFF; DNA: TGTGCCAGCAGCTTAGATAGGCGGAGCCTTGGTTGGGATGAGCAGTTCTTC; D: NA; V: TRBV11-3; J: TRBJ2-1; size: NA
CDR3: CASRSGDTEAFF; DNA: TGTGCCAGCAGATCCGGGGACACTGAAGCTTTCTTT; D: NA; V: TRBV12-3/TRBV12-4; J: TRBJ1-1; size: NA
CDR3: CASSVMNGALGGYTF; DNA: TGTGCCAGCAGCGTAATGAATGGGGCCTTGGGTGGCTACACCTTC; D: NA; V: TRBV7-9; J: TRBJ1-2; size: NA